The 15 T cell receptor beta chains listed next were all sequenced from one sample in a study of blood T cells in healthy people across ages. Alongside a J-beta primer mix, a sample-barcoded 5' primer served in a second PCR lasting about 7 to 12 cycles. TCRdb itself ran the 5' RACE reads through MiXCR, one entry per CDR3 protein. Altogether about 970,000 distinct CDR3 sequences are present, roughly half being singletons, with the ten largest covering about a fifth. The sample was blood. The receptors were sampled from a woman aged 55-69 years in good health.

This clonotype has only a few counts. This chain's CDR3 is CASSFSRGGYGYTF. The CDR3 DNA reads TGTGCCAGCAGTTTTTCCAGAGGGGGTTATGGCTACACCTTC. This chain connects TRBV28 to TRBJ1-2; possibly TRBD1 for D (6 bases). The germline V gene has CDR1 MDHEN and CDR2 SYDVKM. CDR3 length: 14 residues. Trimming pared 3 bases from V and 5 bases from J, leaving 13 bases between.

To note about this clonotype: At one end the junction does not follow the germline gene, possibly because of a read error. This chain links TRBV3-1 with TRBJ2-1; 7 bases map to TRBD2. The germline CDR1 and CDR2 sequences are LGHDT and YNNKEL (reference sequence). The CDR3 is made up of 16 amino acids. CDR3 DNA: TGTGCCAGTAGCCAAACAACCGGGACTAACTACAATGAGCAGTTCTTC. Translating it yields CASSQTTGTNYNEQFF.

With respect to this clonotype: Relative to the germline gene, one junction end is altered; a read error may explain this. The chain joins TRBV20-1 to TRBJ2-3; no definite D call. Germline V CDR1 and CDR2: DFQATT, SNEGSKA (reference sequence). This CDR3 comprises 12 residues. The CDR3 reads CSAPPGTDTQYF. The DNA of the CDR3 is TGCAGTGCCCCCCCCGGCACGGATACGCAGTATTTT.

Note on this clonotype: This could be a read error, since a much larger clone is one nucleotide away. V gene TRBV20-1 combines with J gene TRBJ2-7; possible D gene TRBD1, 6 bases. The closer fit of TRBJ2-5 to the DNA end suggests the J call may be wrong. The germline V gene has CDR1 DFQATT and CDR2 SNEGSKA (reference sequence). The length of the CDR3 is 15 residues. CDR3 sequence (DNA): TGCAGTGCTAGTTGGGGTGGGGGCAGCCGAGAGACCCAGTACTTC. Translation: CSASWGGGSRETQYF.

In its sample, this clonotype was seen a few times. This chain links TRBV18 with TRBJ2-1; D is unclear. Germline CDR1 is KGHSH and CDR2 is LQKENI. This CDR3 has 14 residues. With 0 bases removed from V and 8 bases from J, the gap between germline ends came to 11 bases. The CDR3 loop is CASSPPGMSDEQFF. The CDR3 bases are TGTGCCAGCTCACCACCAGGGATGAGCGATGAGCAGTTCTTC.

This sequence joins TRBV5-1 and TRBJ2-7, with 8 positions matching TRBD1. Germline V lookup: CDR1 SGHRS, CDR2 YFSETQ. This CDR3 comprises 15 residues. After removal of 2 bases from V and 2 bases from J, the junction contained 6 bases not matched to a gene. The CDR3 protein is CASSFTGQGPYEQYF. CDR3 in DNA: TGCGCCAGCAGCTTTACAGGACAGGGCCCCTACGAGCAGTACTTC.

This sequence joins TRBV7-2 and TRBJ2-7; TRBD1 might be the D (5 bases). With 5 bases removed from V and 6 bases from J, the gap between germline ends came to 14 bases. The CDR3 loop spans 13 amino acids. Looked up from germline, CDR1 is SGHTA and CDR2 is FQGNSA. The CDR3 loop reads CASSPPWGGEQYF. For the CDR3, the DNA is TGTGCCAGCAGCCCCCCATGGGGCGGCGAGCAGTACTTC.

The chain couples TRBV10-3 to TRBJ1-5; no clear D. CDR3 length equals 13 residues. The V end was cut by 2 bases, the J end by 4 bases, with 6 bases between. The V gene's germline CDR1 is ENHRY and CDR2 SYGVKD. CDR3 loop: CAISEAANQPQHF. As DNA, the CDR3 is TGTGCCATCAGTGAGGCCGCAAATCAGCCCCAGCATTTT.

This clonotype showed up just a few times. The rearrangement joins TRBV7-2 to TRBJ1-4; possibly TRBD1 for D (6 bases). The CDR3 has 14 amino acids. Trimming stripped 2 bases from V and 6 bases from J, with 10 bases between. CDR1 and CDR2 (germline): SGHTA, FQGNSA. The CDR3 region has the DNA TGTGCCAGCAGCTTAAGGGGGAGGGATGAAAAACTGTTTTTT. Amino acids: CASSLRGRDEKLFF.

The rearrangement links TRBV27 to TRBJ2-7; perhaps TRBD2 as D (6 bases). Trimming stripped 1 base from V and 3 bases from J, with 13 bases between. This CDR3 has 15 residues. Germline V lookup: CDR1 MNHEY, CDR2 SMNVEV (reference sequence). The CDR3 loop reads CASSLYREKVYEQYF. DNA for the CDR3: TGTGCCAGCAGTTTATACCGGGAGAAGGTCTACGAGCAGTACTTC.

This clonotype was detected once. The CDR3 spells CSALRLAGRNNEQFF. CDR3 DNA: TGCAGTGCCCTCAGACTAGCGGGTCGGAACAATGAGCAGTTCTTC. The chain uses TRBV20-1 and TRBJ2-1; 10 nucleotides line up with TRBD2. The CDR3 consists of 15 residues. The germline V gene encodes CDR1 DFQATT and CDR2 SNEGSKA (reference sequence). V trimming: 6 bases; J trimming: 5 bases; junction bases outside the gene matches: 10.

The gene calls are TRBV27 and TRBJ1-2; D unresolved. The V end was cut by 3 bases, the J end by 8 bases, with 19 bases between. There are 15 residues in the CDR3. CDR1 is MNHEY and CDR2 is SMNVEV in the germline V gene (reference sequence). DNA for the CDR3: TGTGCCAGCAGTTTCTTGGCCGTCAACTTTCGGGGCTACACCTTC. Translated: CASSFLAVNFRGYTF.

The V call is TRBV20-1, the J call TRBJ2-7; D is uncertain. Germline values: CDR1 DFQATT, CDR2 SNEGSKA (reference sequence). CDR3 size: 11 residues. V was cut by 0 bases and J by 6 bases, with 6 bases left in between. The CDR3 spells CSARDLREQYF. The CDR3, as DNA: TGCAGTGCTAGAGACCTCCGCGAGCAGTACTTC.

The table lists this clonotype with a count of one. The genes are TRBV27 and TRBJ2-6; 11 bases align to TRBD2. The CDR3 runs to 19 residues. From germline, CDR1 is MNHEY and CDR2 SMNVEV (reference sequence). V lost 5 bases to trimming and J lost 0 bases; unmatched junction nucleotides: 9. In DNA form, the CDR3 reads TGTGCCAGCAGTCCCTCTCGCGGACTAGCGGGCTCTGGGGCCAACGTCCTGACTTTC. As protein: CASSPSRGLAGSGANVLTF.

To note about this clonotype: At one end, the junction sequence differs from germline, possibly due to a read error. The J gene is TRBJ2-2, the V gene TRBV12-3 or TRBV12-4; 8 positions match TRBD1. This CDR3 region has 15 residues. CDR3 bases: TGTGCCAGCAGTAGACAGGGGCAGAACACCGTGGAGCTGTTTTTT. Amino acids: CASSRQGQNTVELFF.